Listed below are T cell receptor beta chains from one sample, sequenced in a study of cytomegalovirus exposure and HLA in healthy donors. This table comes from immunoSEQ multiplex PCR, and its TCRdb copy is limited to in-frame clones, with some not included. The sample includes about 100,000 clones, around 80% of them seen just once. The sequencing input was PBMCs. These receptor sequences come from a woman between 50 and 59 years old in good health and CMV-seropositive. Each CDR3 is given with its conserved first and last residue. D genes are given only for firm matches. Part of the rows lack a size; the others show once, few, many or a class for expanded clones.

d_call cdr3_length j_call v_call clone_size cdr3_nt cdr3_aa
. 14 TRBJ1-6 TRBV27 few TGTGCCAGCACCGTACACCCGCGGGATTCACCCCTCCACTTT CASTVHPRDSPLHF
. 14 TRBJ1-5 TRBV19 . TGTGCCAGTAGTATAATCACAGGTAATCAGCCCCAGCATTTT CASSIITGNQPQHF
TRBD1 17 TRBJ1-5 TRBV7-8 few TGTGCCAGCAGCTTAGGGGCCGGGACAGGTAGCAATCAGCCCCAGCATTTT CASSLGAGTGSNQPQHF
. 11 TRBJ1-1 TRBV30 . TGTGCCTGGGGCATAAGTACTGAAGCTTTCTTT CAWGISTEAFF
TRBD2 17 TRBJ2-2 TRBV4-2 . TGTGCCAGCAGCCAAGAAGTAGCGGGCCCGAACACCGGGGAGCTGTTTTTT CASSQEVAGPNTGELFF
. 13 TRBJ2-5 TRBV7-7 . TGTGCTAGCAGCTTTCTCCAGGAAGAGACCCAGTACTTC CASSFLQEETQYF
TRBD2 15 TRBJ2-7 TRBV9 few TGTGCCAGCAGCCCCGGGACTAGCGGGTGGTACGAGCAGTACTTC CASSPGTSGWYEQYF
. 11 TRBJ2-7 TRBV6-1 . TGTGGAAGCGGAGGCCCCTACGAGCAGTACTTC CGSGGPYEQYF
. 14 TRBJ1-1 TRBV6-5 . TGTGCCAGCAGTCCCCGAGGGGGGGGCACTGAAGCTTTCTTT CASSPRGGGTEAFF
TRBD2 14 TRBJ2-1 TRBV7-9 . TGTGCCAGCAGCTTTGGTTTAGCGGGGCGTGAGCAGTTCTTC CASSFGLAGREQFF
. 17 TRBJ1-1 TRBV2 few TGTGCCAGCAGGGGAACAGAGGGCTACCCTTCCCGCGAAGAAGCTTTCTTT CASRGTEGYPSREEAFF
TRBD2 15 TRBJ2-1 TRBV10-3 few TGTGCCATCGGTTACCTAGCGGGACTCTACAATGAGCAGTTCTTC CAIGYLAGLYNEQFF
. 11 TRBJ1-2 TRBV30 . TGTGCCTGGAGTGCCGGCTATGGCTACACCTTC CAWSAGYGYTF
TRBD2 15 TRBJ2-7 TRBV7-3 . TGTGCCAGCAGTCCTGGGGGCGGGGGGAACTACGAGCAGTACTTC CASSPGGGGNYEQYF
. 16 TRBJ2-7 TRBV7-2 . TGTGCCAGCAGCTTAACGGAGTCTACCAGCTCCTACGAGCAGTACTTC CASSLTESTSSYEQYF
TRBD1 15 TRBJ1-3 TRBV7-2 . TGTGCCAGCAGCTCAGGGACAGGGAAAGGAAACACCATATATTTT CASSSGTGKGNTIYF
. 15 TRBJ1-3 TRBV18 . TGTGCCAGCTCACCAGAAGCTTACTCTGGAAACACCATATATTTT CASSPEAYSGNTIYF
. 14 TRBJ2-7 TRBV4-1 . TGCGCCAGCAGCCCAGTAGAGACAGACTACGAGCAGTACTTC CASSPVETDYEQYF
. 14 TRBJ2-6 TRBV29-1 . TGCAGCGTTGAGGTCGGGGCTGGGGCCAACGTCCTGACTTTC CSVEVGAGANVLTF
TRBD1 16 TRBJ2-3 TRBV9 . TGTGCCAGCAGCGTAGCCTTGGACAGGTCCGTGGTACGGCAGTATTTT CASSVALDRSVVRQYF
TRBD2 15 TRBJ2-3 TRBV6-6 few TGTGCCAGCAGTTCTAGCGGGATGAGCACAGATACGCAGTATTTT CASSSSGMSTDTQYF
TRBD2 14 TRBJ2-7 TRBV5-6 . TGTGCCAGCAGCCTCTATTTAGCGGGCTACGAGCAGTACTTC CASSLYLAGYEQYF
TRBD1 16 TRBJ1-4 TRBV7-9 . TGTGCCAGCAGCTTAGACAGGGGGTTGTCTAATGAAAAACTGTTTTTT CASSLDRGLSNEKLFF
. 14 TRBJ2-7 TRBV5-1 . TGCGCCAGCAGCTATGAGGCTAGCCCGTTCGAGCAGTACTTC CASSYEASPFEQYF
. 14 TRBJ1-5 TRBV30 . TGTGCCTGGAGTGCCAAGGGGAGGAATCAGCCCCAGCATTTT CAWSAKGRNQPQHF
TRBD2 13 TRBJ2-1 TRBV7-8 few TGTGCCAGCAGCATGGGGGTAGCGGGAGAACAGTTCTTC CASSMGVAGEQFF
TRBD1 14 TRBJ2-7 TRBV10-3 . TGTGCCACCGGAGGACAGGGGGATTCCTACGAGCAGTACTTC CATGGQGDSYEQYF
. 14 TRBJ1-4 TRBV5-1 . TGCGCCAGCAGCCATATTAGCGACGGTGAAAAACTGTTTTTT CASSHISDGEKLFF
. 17 TRBJ1-1 TRBV19 . TGTGCCAGTAGTATCGCGTCACAGGGATCCCCCAACACTGAAGCTTTCTTT CASSIASQGSPNTEAFF
TRBD1 16 TRBJ1-1 TRBV11-3 . TGTGCCAGCAGCTTAAGCGGGACAGGGTCGGCCACTGAAGCTTTCTTT CASSLSGTGSATEAFF
. 15 TRBJ1-2 TRBV19 few TGTGCCAGTAATAGTGGGGGCTTGGATAACTATGGCTACACCTTC CASNSGGLDNYGYTF
. 12 TRBJ2-5 TRBV18 few TGTGCCAGCTCACCACCGGGGGCGACCCAGTACTTC CASSPPGATQYF
TRBD1 13 TRBJ1-1 TRBV7-3 . TGTGCCAGCAGCTTCGGCAGGGGGACTGAAGCTTTCTTT CASSFGRGTEAFF
. 15 TRBJ2-6 TRBV18 . TGTGCCAGCTCCCCCCCCCGCTCTGGGGCCAACGTCCTGACTTTC CASSPPRSGANVLTF
. 17 TRBJ1-2 TRBV27 . TGTGCCAGCAGTTTATGGGGGCAGCAGAAGGTTGGGTATGGCTACACCTTC CASSLWGQQKVGYGYTF
TRBD2 16 TRBJ2-5 TRBV11-1 . TGTGCCAGCAGCTTACCCGCTAGCGGGGCACAAGAGACCCAGTACTTC CASSLPASGAQETQYF
. 15 TRBJ2-6 TRBV30 . TGTGCCTGGAGTGTACTTTCCTCTGGGGCCAACGTCCTGACTTTC CAWSVLSSGANVLTF
TRBD1 14 TRBJ2-5 TRBV5-4 . TGTGCCAGCAGCTTGACAGGGGGCGCATCCTGGCAGTACTTC CASSLTGGASWQYF
TRBD2 16 TRBJ2-7 TRBV6-6 once TGTGCCAGCAGTCCTCTGACTAGCGGGAGGACCTACGAGCAGTACTTC CASSPLTSGRTYEQYF
. 12 TRBJ2-7 TRBV4-2 few TGTGCCAGCAGCCAAGATCCGGACGAGCAGTACTTC CASSQDPDEQYF
TRBD2 14 TRBJ2-1 TRBV7-9 few TGTGCCAGCGGTACTAGCGGGGGGGCCACTGAGCAGTTCTTC CASGTSGGATEQFF
. 15 TRBJ1-4 TRBV4-1 . TGCGCCAGCAGCCGAATCGGGACTTCGGGCGAAAAACTGTTTTTT CASSRIGTSGEKLFF
TRBD2 17 TRBJ2-1 TRBV9 . TGTGCCAGCAGCGAGGCGGGGGGGATGAGCTCCTACAATGAGCAGTTCTTC CASSEAGGMSSYNEQFF
. 16 TRBJ1-1 TRBV2 . TGTGCCAGCAGTGAAACCCCCGGCAGGGTAGCCACTGAAGCTTTCTTT CASSETPGRVATEAFF
. 14 TRBJ1-6 TRBV6-1 . TGTGCCAGCGCCGGGAGGTCATATAATTCACCCCTCCACTTT CASAGRSYNSPLHF
. 13 TRBJ1-4 TRBV5-1 . TGCGCCAGCAGCACTGCAACTAATGAAAAACTGTTTTTT CASSTATNEKLFF
. 14 TRBJ1-1 TRBV2 . TGTGCCAGCAGCCGGACTACCCGGAACACTGAAGCTTTCTTT CASSRTTRNTEAFF
TRBD2 15 TRBJ2-1 TRBV7-9 . TGTGCCAGCAGCCACCGAAGCGGGACGGTCAATGAGCAGTTCTTC CASSHRSGTVNEQFF
. 15 TRBJ2-1 TRBV10-1 . TGCGCCAGCAGTGTGACTCCCCTAGGGGCGAATGAGCAGTTCTTC CASSVTPLGANEQFF
TRBD1 16 TRBJ2-5 TRBV7-6 . TGTGCCAGCAGCAGGATTGGGACAGCGATACAAGAGACCCAGTACTTC CASSRIGTAIQETQYF
TRBD1 16 TRBJ2-7 TRBV4-1 . TGCGCCAGCAGCCGACGAGGGACAGCTGCTGCCAGCGAGCAGTACTTC CASSRRGTAAASEQYF
TRBD1 18 TRBJ1-4 TRBV10-1 . TGCGCCAGCAGTGAGTCGAAAGGGGGCCTTACAACTAATGAAAAACTGTTTTTT CASSESKGGLTTNEKLFF
TRBD1 16 TRBJ2-2 TRBV10-1 . TGCGCCAGCAGTGAGCAGGGACAGGAGAACACCGGGGAGCTGTTTTTT CASSEQGQENTGELFF
. 13 TRBJ2-2 TRBV6-6 . TGTGCCTTCTCTTCGGGGTTCGGCGGGGAGCTGTTTTTT CAFSSGFGGELFF
. 12 TRBJ1-1 TRBV10-1 few TGCGCCAGCAGAGGCGGGAACACTGAAGCTTTCTTT CASRGGNTEAFF
TRBD1 14 TRBJ2-7 TRBV6-6 . TGTGCCAGCAGTTCAGCAGGGGGCTCCTACGAGCAGTACTTC CASSSAGGSYEQYF
TRBD1 13 TRBJ2-5 TRBV5-5 . TGTGCCAGCAGCCATGGGACAGGGAGGACCCAGTACTTC CASSHGTGRTQYF
. 16 TRBJ2-1 TRBV9 . TGTGCCAGCAGCGGACCCCCAGGTAGCTCCTACAATGAGCAGTTCTTC CASSGPPGSSYNEQFF
TRBD1 16 TRBJ2-2 TRBV18 . TGTGCCAGCTCACCAACCGGGACAGGGAACACCGGGGAGCTGTTTTTT CASSPTGTGNTGELFF
TRBD1 16 TRBJ2-1 TRBV19 . TGTGCCAGTAGTATGGCAGTCCGGGCAGGGGGCGATGAGCAGTTCTTC CASSMAVRAGGDEQFF